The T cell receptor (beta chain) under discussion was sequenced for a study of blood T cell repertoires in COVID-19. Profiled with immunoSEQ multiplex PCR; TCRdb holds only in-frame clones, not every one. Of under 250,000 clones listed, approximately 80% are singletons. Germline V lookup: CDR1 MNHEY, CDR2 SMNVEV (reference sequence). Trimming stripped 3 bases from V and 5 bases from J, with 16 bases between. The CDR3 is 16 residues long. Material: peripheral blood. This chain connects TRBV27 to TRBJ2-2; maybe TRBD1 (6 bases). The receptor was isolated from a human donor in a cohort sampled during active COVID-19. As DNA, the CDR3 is TGTGCCAGCAGTTTCACCACAGGGTATGGTACCGGGGAGCTGTTTTTT. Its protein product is CASSFTTGYGTGELFF.